These 26 T cell receptor beta chains share one sample of origin, sequenced in a study of metastatic and nonmetastatic thyroid tumors. Not a single patient had been given any form of treatment at any point before undergoing thyroid surgery. TCRdb re-clonotyped the PCR reads via MiXCR. The sample lists approximately 30,000 clones, approximately 15% occurring once. The material sequenced was blood. These receptors were taken from a male donor with papillary thyroid cancer or a benign thyroid nodule (not recorded which). Some clones in this sample may be carry-over from other donors' samples.

The CDR3 DNA sequence: TGTGCCAGCATCCCGGAGATGTCTACGCAGTATTTT. Its translation: CASIPEMSTQYF. V gene TRBV12-3 or TRBV12-4 combines with J gene TRBJ2-3, with D unclear. V shed 7 bases and J shed 8 bases, with 13 bases lying between them. The CDR3 consists of 12 residues.

This clone occurred many times. The chain joins TRBV19 to TRBJ2-7; 10 bases are a match to TRBD1. Losses at the gene ends were 5 bases for V and 3 bases for J; bases not matched to a gene: 4. CDR3 length: 14 amino acids. Germline V gives CDR1 LNHDA, CDR2 SQIVND (reference sequence). The CDR3 nucleotides read TGTGCCAGTAGTGGAAGGACAGGGGGCTACGAGCAGTACTTC. Translating gives CASSGRTGGYEQYF.

This clone appeared many times. This chain uses TRBV10-3 with TRBJ2-7; 11 bases align to TRBD1. The CDR3 loop spans 14 amino acids. V lost 10 bases and J lost 0; bases outside the gene matches: 5. Germline lookup yields CDR1 ENHRY and CDR2 SYGVKD. The CDR3 reads CASRTGGRSYEQYF. The CDR3 coding sequence is TGTGCCAGCAGGACAGGGGGCCGCTCCTACGAGCAGTACTTC.

A remark on this clone: At one end the junction does not follow the germline gene, possibly because of a read error. Other DNA sequences in this sample translate to the same CDR3. The J gene is TRBJ1-1, the V gene TRBV7-9; D call uncertain. Per the germline V gene, CDR1 is SEHNR and CDR2 is FQNEAQ (reference sequence). The CDR3 length is 14 residues. The CDR3 loop is CASITTTWNTEAFF. CDR3 DNA sequence: TGCGCCAGCATCACCACCACATGGAACACTGAAGCTTTCTTT.

A few counts support this clone. The V gene is TRBV28, the J gene TRBJ1-2, with D uncertain. Germline V CDR1 and CDR2: MDHEN, SYDVKM. V was clipped by 4 bases and J by 5 bases, with 8 bases between them. The CDR3 extends over 12 amino acids. The CDR3 DNA reads TGTGCCAGCAGTTCGTCGGTGTATGGCTACACCTTC. Translated, it gives CASSSSVYGYTF.

This clone has at least ten counts. A much larger clone sits a single nucleotide away, making a read error possible. The chain couples TRBV9 to TRBJ1-4; D possibly corresponds to TRBD1 (6 bases). Per germline, CDR1 SGDLS and CDR2 YYNGEE. The CDR3 spans 17 residues. The CDR3 here is CTSSPSPGAGANEKLFF. The CDR3 coding sequence is TGTACCAGCAGCCCTTCGCCGGGGGCTGGGGCTAATGAAAAACTGTTTTTT.

By its share, this clone is medium-sized. The chain carries TRBV20-1 and TRBJ2-1; possible D gene TRBD2, 6 bases. The germline V and J ends were trimmed by 3 bases and 9 bases, with 24 bases remaining between them. The CDR3 runs 16 residues. Germline loops: CDR1 DFQATT, CDR2 SNEGSKA (reference sequence). In nucleotides, the CDR3 is TGCAGTGCTAGTCCTAGCGACAAGCCACAGCCTCGTGAGCAGTTCTTC. This encodes CSASPSDKPQPREQFF.

In its sample, this clone was seen many times. The junction shows a germline mismatch at one end, possibly a read error. The same CDR3 is also encoded by other DNA sequences in this sample. This rearrangement joins TRBV28 to TRBJ1-6, with TRBD1 as a possible D gene (5 bases). The CDR3 consists of 13 residues. Germline CDR1 is MDHEN and CDR2 is SYDVKM. This CDR3 reads CASRGGGPPPLHF. CDR3 nucleotide sequence: TGTGCCAGCAGAGGCGGGGGTCCCCCACCCCTCCACTTC.

Ten or more counts support this clone. The CDR3 bases are TGTGCCAGCTCATCATATACACCTTCAACTAATGAAAAACTGTTTTTT. The encoded protein is CASSSYTPSTNEKLFF. The chain employs TRBV18 and TRBJ1-4, with no clear D. This CDR3 spans 16 amino acids. Per germline, CDR1 KGHSH and CDR2 LQKENI. The ends were cut back, 5 bases at V and 0 bases at J, with 13 bases in the middle.

In the case of this clone: This sequence may be a read error, since a much larger clone differs from it by one base. V is TRBV4-2 and J is TRBJ1-1; D remains unclear. The CDR3 spans 13 residues. Germline-derived CDR1 and CDR2 are LGHNA and YNFKEQ. The chain's CDR3 is CVSSQDRDTEAFF. CDR3 nucleotide sequence: TGTGTCAGCAGCCAAGATCGCGACACTGAAGCTTTCTTT.

This clone was observed at least ten times. The chain links TRBV6-5 to TRBJ1-6; possibly TRBD1 for D (5 bases). The CDR3 consists of 20 residues. Between the trimmed V and J ends, which lost 6 bases and 7 bases, there was a span of 31 bases. Germline CDR1 reads MNHEY; CDR2 reads SVGAGI. CDR3 region: CASRGDVAVEAQTSNSPLHF. CDR3 nucleotides: TGTGCCAGCAGGGGGGACGTGGCAGTCGAAGCTCAGACTTCCAATTCACCCCTCCACTTT.

This clone appeared many times. This chain joins TRBV20-1 and TRBJ2-1; 8 nucleotides agree with TRBD2. J gave up 4 bases and V 6 bases, and 8 bases lay outside the gene matches. Germline V gene data show CDR1 as DFQATT and CDR2 as SNEGSKA (reference sequence). This CDR3 has 14 amino acids. The CDR3: CSAAGLAVYNEQFF. The DNA for the CDR3 is TGCAGTGCCGCTGGACTAGCCGTGTACAATGAGCAGTTCTTC.

The sample holds many counts of this clone. The genes are TRBV5-1 and TRBJ1-2; D is ambiguous. V lost 7 bases and J lost 2, with 12 bases in between. The CDR3 has 13 residues. The V gene's germline CDR1 is SGHRS and CDR2 YFSETQ. This CDR3 reads CASRVGENYGYTF. The CDR3 DNA reads TGCGCCAGCCGCGTTGGGGAAAACTATGGCTACACCTTC. Complete variable domain (other parts from reference TRBV5-1 and TRBJ1-2): KAGVTQTPRYLIKTRGQQVTLSCSPISGHRSVSWYQQTPGQGLQFLFEYFSETQRNKGNFPGRFSGRQFSNSRSEMNVSTLELGDSALYLCASRVGENYGYTFGSGTRLTVV.

This clone came up many times. The chain recombines TRBV6-1 with TRBJ1-5; D possibly corresponds to TRBD1 (6 bases). The CDR3 extends over 15 amino acids. V lost 4 bases and J 3 bases, leaving 13 bases between the germline ends. Germline V gives CDR1 MNHNS, CDR2 SASEGT. The CDR3 bases are TGTGCCAGCAGTGCATACAGGGCTAACAATCAGCCCCAGCATTTT. Amino acids: CASSAYRANNQPQHF.

This clone was seen many times. The chain is built from TRBV18 and TRBJ2-5; 10 nucleotides match TRBD1. CDR1 KGHSH and CDR2 LQKENI come from the germline V gene. The CDR3 runs 15 residues. J was trimmed by 5 bases and V by 6 bases; bases with no gene match: 9. The CDR3 coding sequence is TGTGCCAGCTCCCCCGGGACAGGGGACGGGGAGACCCAGTACTTC. It is translated as CASSPGTGDGETQYF. Looking up the rest from reference TRBV18 and TRBJ2-5 gives the full variable domain: NAGVMQNPRHLVRRRGQEARLRCSPMKGHSHVYWYRQLPEEGLKFMVYLQKENIIDESGMPKERFSAEFPKEGPSILRIQQVVRGDSAAYFCASSPGTGDGETQYFGPGTRLLVL.

This clone was seen more than once but under ten times. V and J are TRBV28 and TRBJ1-4; D uncertain. CDR1 and CDR2 (germline): MDHEN, SYDVKM. This CDR3 has 15 amino acids. V dropped 5 bases and J dropped 0 bases, with 10 bases sitting between them. The CDR3 nucleotides are TGTGCCAGCAGTCTTTCAGCAGCAACTAATGAAAAACTGTTTTTT. Amino acid sequence: CASSLSAATNEKLFF.

In its sample, this clone was seen many times. V and J are TRBV9 and TRBJ2-4; D perhaps matches TRBD1 (5 bases). Germline CDR1 and CDR2: SGDLS and YYNGEE. Trimming left V 3 bases short and J 7 bases short, with 11 bases between. The CDR3 contains 13 residues. The DNA of the CDR3 is TGTGCCAGCAGCGGTGGTAGGGGTAACATTCAGTACTTC. It is translated as CASSGGRGNIQYF.

This clone has at least ten counts. The rearrangement links TRBV7-3 to TRBJ2-1; 7 bases match TRBD1. The CDR3 runs 15 residues. Unmatched junction bases numbered 6, after V lost 5 bases and J lost 2 bases. Germline V gene sequence: CDR1 SGHTA, CDR2 FQGTGA. For the CDR3, the DNA is TGTGCCAGCAGCCCGGGACAGATTCCCTACAATGAGCAGTTCTTC. Translation: CASSPGQIPYNEQFF.

This clone has at least ten counts. This sequence joins TRBV30 and TRBJ1-1, with unresolved D. Trimming took 5 bases from V and 5 from J, leaving 15 bases between them. Germline loops: CDR1 GTSNPN, CDR2 SVGIG (reference sequence). The CDR3 length is 13 residues. Here the CDR3 reads CAWGSSRGTEAFF. The CDR3 DNA reads TGTGCCTGGGGGTCATCCCGTGGAACTGAAGCTTTCTTT.

In its sample, this clone was seen many times. V gene TRBV25-1 combines with J gene TRBJ2-7; TRBD2 is a possible D gene (6 bases). The CDR3 is 11 residues long. The V end was cut by 5 bases, the J end by 6 bases, with 8 bases between. Germline V CDR1 and CDR2: MGHDK, SYGVNS. The CDR3 bases are TGTGCCAGCAGTACCGGGAGCGAGCAGTACTTC. This translates into CASSTGSEQYF.

This clone has a count of ten or more. The V call is TRBV7-9, the J call TRBJ1-5, with 7 bases aligning to TRBD1. V trimming: 5 bases; J trimming: 8 bases; junction bases outside the gene matches: 9. Germline-derived CDR1 and CDR2 are SEHNR and FQNEAQ (reference sequence). The length of the CDR3 is 14 residues. The CDR3 loop is CASSPADRMKPQHF. Written as DNA, the CDR3 is TGTGCCAGCAGCCCAGCGGACAGGATGAAGCCCCAGCATTTT.

This clone was found a few times. The rearrangement joins TRBV15 to TRBJ2-5; weak D call: TRBD1 (5 bases). The CDR3 is 13 amino acids. Germline values: CDR1 LNHNV, CDR2 YYDKDF (reference sequence). Trimming took off 6 bases at V and 5 bases at J, with 13 bases between the two ends. CDR3 DNA sequence: TGTGCCACCAGTCAGGGTTCGACGGAGACCCAGTACTTC. It yields the protein CATSQGSTETQYF.

This clone is medium-sized in the sample. The chain combines TRBV5-1 with TRBJ2-6, with a tentative D call TRBD1 (5 bases). This CDR3 contains 18 residues. Trimming removed 3 bases from V and 0 bases from J, with 16 bases in between. Germline V CDR1 and CDR2: SGHRS, YFSETQ. The CDR3 here is CASSSDSVLNSGANVLTF. In DNA form, the CDR3 reads TGCGCCAGCAGCTCCGACAGTGTTCTTAACTCTGGGGCCAACGTCCTGACTTTC.

This clone was recorded at least ten times. The chain combines TRBV12-3 or TRBV12-4 with TRBJ1-5; D may be TRBD1 (5 bases). The CDR3 consists of 14 residues. V was cut by 6 bases and J by 7 bases, with 16 bases left in between. Written as DNA, the CDR3 is TGTGCCAGCAGGTCCGACAGCTGGGGACAGCCCCAGCATTTT. Encoded protein: CASRSDSWGQPQHF.

The V and J genes are TRBV6-2 or TRBV6-3 and TRBJ2-5; 7 bases align to TRBD1. Per the germline V gene, CDR1 is MNHEY and CDR2 is SVGEGT. CDR3 length: 14 amino acids. V lost 8 bases and J lost 4; bases outside the gene matches: 10. The DNA of the CDR3 is TGTGCCAGCCAGGACAGGCCCGGCGTAGAGACCCAGTACTTC. This encodes CASQDRPGVETQYF.

This clone was detected a few times. The chain has TRBV12-3 or TRBV12-4 and TRBJ1-3, with D possibly TRBD1 on 5 matching bases. V lost 7 bases, J lost 2 bases, and 12 bases lay in between. The CDR3 covers 14 residues. The CDR3 DNA reads TGTGCCAGCATCCCGACAGTTCCTGGAAACACCATATATTTT. Its protein product is CASIPTVPGNTIYF.